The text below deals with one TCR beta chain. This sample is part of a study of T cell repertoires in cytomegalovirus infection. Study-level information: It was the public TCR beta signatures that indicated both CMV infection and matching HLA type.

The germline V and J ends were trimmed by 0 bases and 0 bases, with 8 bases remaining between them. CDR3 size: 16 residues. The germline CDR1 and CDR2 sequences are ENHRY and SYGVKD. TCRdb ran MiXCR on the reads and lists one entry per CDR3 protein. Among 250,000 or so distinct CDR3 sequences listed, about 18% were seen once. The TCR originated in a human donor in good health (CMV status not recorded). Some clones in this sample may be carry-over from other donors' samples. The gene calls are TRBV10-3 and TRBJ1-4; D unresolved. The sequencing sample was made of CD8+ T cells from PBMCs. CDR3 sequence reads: CAISESKETTNEKLFF. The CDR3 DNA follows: TGTGCCATCAGTGAGTCGAAAGAGACAACTAATGAAAAACTGTTTTTT.